These 25 T cell receptor beta chains were all obtained from the same sample, sequenced in a study of control samples from healthy donors and cancer patients. Here immunoSEQ multiplex PCR was the method, and the copy in TCRdb shows in-frame clones only, minus some. This table holds nearly 40,000 clones, approximately 90% found once. Specimen: blood. The origin of the receptors is a woman aged 45 to 65 in good health.

The count of this clone is one. The rearrangement links TRBV14 to TRBJ2-7; 9 positions agree with TRBD1. CDR1 and CDR2 from the germline V gene are SGHDN and FVKESK. This CDR3 is built from 18 residues. The V segment lost 1 base and the J segment 6 bases; nucleotides outside the gene matches: 16. The CDR3: CASSQGGQGMPVPGEQYF. CDR3 bases: TGTGCCAGCAGCCAAGGGGGACAGGGAATGCCGGTACCTGGCGAGCAGTACTTC.

This chain joins TRBV7-8 and TRBJ1-5; D is unresolved. CDR1 SGHVS and CDR2 FQNEAQ come from the germline V gene. Trimming stripped 1 base from V and 10 bases from J, with 11 bases between. CDR3 length: 13 residues. The DNA of the CDR3 is TGTGCCAGCAGCTTAGAAAGTGGTCAACCCCAGCATTTT. It translates to CASSLESGQPQHF.

The chain joins TRBV23-1 to TRBJ2-1; 8 bases match TRBD1. TRBV23-1 is an open reading frame whose function is uncertain. The CDR3 is 15 amino acids. Trimming removed 3 bases from V and 8 bases from J; junction bases left unmatched: 9. CDR3 protein: CASSQSRTGRHEQFF. The CDR3 DNA sequence: TGCGCCAGCAGTCAGTCCCGGACAGGGAGGCATGAGCAGTTCTTC.

The CDR3 loop reads CASSLAKEQGSPTNEKLFF. Written as DNA, the CDR3 is TGTGCCAGCAGCTTAGCGAAGGAACAGGGATCTCCAACTAATGAAAAACTGTTTTTT. The chain combines TRBV7-9 with TRBJ1-4; TRBD1 might be the D (6 bases). The V gene's germline CDR1 is SEHNR and CDR2 FQNEAQ (reference sequence). CDR3 length: 19 residues. V was pared by 0 bases and J by 0 bases, with 17 bases between.

V usage is TRBV18 and J usage is TRBJ1-1, with TRBD1 matching 7 bases. Germline V gives CDR1 KGHSH, CDR2 LQKENI. The CDR3 has 13 amino acids. The V and J ends lost 10 bases and 0 bases, in that order; junction bases with no gene match: 5. The CDR3 DNA follows: TGTGCCACAAAGGGGGCCGTGAACACTGAAGCTTTCTTT. The encoded protein is CATKGAVNTEAFF.

The chain joins TRBV14 to TRBJ2-7; D gene unclear. V lost 0 bases and J 6 bases, leaving 6 bases between the germline ends. This CDR3 spans 12 amino acids. The germline CDR1 and CDR2 sequences are SGHDN and FVKESK. The DNA for the CDR3 is TGTGCCAGCAGCCAAGAAACAGTCGAGCAGTACTTC. Amino acids: CASSQETVEQYF.

V gene TRBV6-5 combines with J gene TRBJ1-6, with D tentatively TRBD1 (5 bases). The CDR3 is made up of 14 amino acids. Trimming left V 7 bases short and J 4 bases short, with 11 bases between. Germline V gives CDR1 MNHEY, CDR2 SVGAGI. The CDR3 DNA sequence: TGTGCCAGCACTCCGGGACCGTATAATTCACCCCTCCACTTT. It encodes CASTPGPYNSPLHF.

This clone appeared once. This chain joins TRBV20-1 and TRBJ2-7; D may be TRBD1 (5 bases). The germline gives CDR1 DFQATT, CDR2 SNEGSKA (reference sequence). The CDR3 covers 12 residues. Trimming cost V 3 bases and J 1 base, with 7 bases left between them. DNA for the CDR3: TGCAGTGCTAGTAAGGGGTCCTACGAGCAGTACTTC. Translation gives CSASKGSYEQYF.

This clone has only a few counts. The J gene is TRBJ2-2, the V gene TRBV9; the D gene is possibly TRBD1 (6 bases). Germline CDR1 and CDR2: SGDLS and YYNGEE. V lost 5 bases and J 0 bases, leaving 14 bases between the germline ends. This CDR3 has 16 amino acids. CDR3 residues: CASSTQGITNTGELFF. In nucleotides, the CDR3 is TGTGCCAGCAGTACCCAGGGGATTACGAACACCGGGGAGCTGTTTTTT. Using reference TRBV9 and TRBJ2-2 for the parts outside the CDR3, the full variable domain is DSGVTQTPKHLITATGQRVTLRCSPRSGDLSVYWYQQSLDQGLQFLIQYYNGEERAKGNILERFSAQQFPDLHSELNLSSLELGDSALYFCASSTQGITNTGELFFGEGSRLTVL.

Regarding this clone: The DNA is omitted, as the CDR3 cannot be located on it reliably, and the CDR3 follows TCRdb's listing. This chain uses TRBV30 with TRBJ2-4; the listed D gene, TRBD1, was not tested against the DNA. From germline, CDR1 is GTSNPN and CDR2 SVGIG (reference sequence). Inclusive of both ends, the CDR3 amounts to 14 amino acids. The chain's CDR3 is CAWSGVGQGAQVYF.

This clone showed up just once. As DNA, the CDR3 is TGTGCCAGCAGCTTAGCTCTCCCGAACACTGAAGCTTTCTTT. Translation: CASSLALPNTEAFF. This chain joins TRBV7-2 and TRBJ1-1; D is unresolved. The V and J ends lost 0 bases and 1 base respectively, with 6 bases between them. CDR1 is SGHTA, CDR2 FQGNSA, per germline. The CDR3 covers 14 residues.

The CDR3 DNA sequence: TGTGCCAGGCGGGCAGATACGCAGTATTTT. Encoded protein: CARRADTQYF. The rearrangement links TRBV11-3 to TRBJ2-3; a weak D match, TRBD2 (5 bases). The germline V and J ends were trimmed by 9 bases and 4 bases, with 5 bases remaining between them. Germline V gene data show CDR1 as SGHNT and CDR2 as YENEEA. The CDR3 extends over 10 amino acids.

The CDR3 sequence: CASSLGRNRAASYGYTF. The CDR3 nucleotides are TGTGCCAGCAGCTTGGGCCGGAACAGGGCCGCCAGTTATGGCTACACCTTC. The chain couples TRBV5-6 to TRBJ1-2, with D maybe TRBD1 (6 bases). CDR3 length: 17 amino acids. Deletions cut 0 bases from V and 5 bases from J, with 20 bases between. The germline V gene has CDR1 SGHDT and CDR2 YYEEEE.

To note about this clone: The junction departs from the called germline gene at one end, perhaps through a read error. The chain couples TRBV4-2 to TRBJ1-5; a weak D match, TRBD1 (5 bases). CDR1 LGHNA and CDR2 YNFKEQ come from the germline V gene. The CDR3 extends over 14 amino acids. For the CDR3, the DNA is TGTGCCAGCAGTCAAGGGGCGGGTAATCAGCCCCAGCATTTT. Protein: CASSQGAGNQPQHF.

The chain has TRBV6-5 and TRBJ1-2; D not certain. This CDR3 is built from 14 residues. CDR1 and CDR2 (germline): MNHEY, SVGAGI. With 5 bases removed from V and 1 base from J, the gap between germline ends came to 11 bases. The CDR3 spells CASSPPSHNYGYTF. The CDR3, as DNA: TGTGCCAGCAGTCCCCCAAGCCATAACTATGGCTACACCTTC.

The V and J genes are TRBV28 and TRBJ2-3; D might be TRBD2 (5 bases). V was pared by 2 bases and J by 5 bases, with 5 bases between. Germline CDR1 and CDR2: MDHEN and SYDVKM. The CDR3 sequence is 12 residues long. The CDR3 region is CASSLRGDTQYF. In DNA form, the CDR3 reads TGTGCCAGCAGTTTACGGGGAGATACGCAGTATTTT.

This sequence joins TRBV3-1 (or the pseudogene TRBV3-2) and TRBJ2-7; 8 bases match TRBD1. V shed 3 bases, J shed 4 bases, and the junction held 8 bases outside the gene matches. Germline CDR1 LGHDT, CDR2 YNNKEL (reference sequence). The CDR3 totals 15 residues. For the CDR3, the DNA is TGTGCCAGCAGCCAGCCGGGACAGGCTCATTACGAGCAGTACTTC. It specifies CASSQPGQAHYEQYF.

The genes are TRBV18 and TRBJ1-4, with 7 bases identical to TRBD1. Looked up from germline, CDR1 is KGHSH and CDR2 is LQKENI. V gave up 2 bases and J gave up 5 bases; unmatched junction bases: 8. CDR3 length: 16 amino acids. This CDR3 reads CASSPTQDRTNEKLFF. In DNA, the CDR3 is TGTGCCAGCTCACCAACTCAGGACAGGACGAATGAAAAACTGTTTTTT.

This clone appeared a few times. The gene calls are TRBV9 and TRBJ2-3; no definite D call. The CDR3 sequence is 13 residues long. CDR1 is SGDLS and CDR2 is YYNGEE in the germline V gene. Trimming cost V 4 bases and J 2 bases, with 8 bases left between them. The CDR3 here is CASSRVFTDTQYF. As DNA, the CDR3 is TGTGCCAGCAGCCGGGTTTTCACAGATACGCAGTATTTT.

CDR3 protein: CASSGGAGETQYF. CDR3 DNA: TGTGCCAGCAGCGGGGGGGCAGGAGAGACCCAGTACTTC. The chain joins TRBV9 to TRBJ2-5; TRBD1 or TRBD2 may be the D gene (6 bases each). Trimming left V 3 bases short and J 4 bases short, with 10 bases between. The CDR3 contains 13 residues. Germline CDR1 SGDLS, CDR2 YYNGEE. The entire variable domain, with the rest obtained from reference TRBV9 and TRBJ2-5, is as follows: DSGVTQTPKHLITATGQRVTLRCSPRSGDLSVYWYQQSLDQGLQFLIQYYNGEERAKGNILERFSAQQFPDLHSELNLSSLELGDSALYFCASSGGAGETQYFGPGTRLLVL.

This chain links TRBV19 with TRBJ2-7, with D tentatively TRBD1 or TRBD2 (5 bases each). The CDR3 covers 14 residues. Germline CDR1 is LNHDA and CDR2 is SQIVND (reference sequence). Trimming took off 10 bases at V and 0 bases at J, with 16 bases between the two ends. The CDR3 DNA follows: TGTGCCACCACCCCCCGGGACGTCTCCTACGAGCAGTACTTC. It codes for CATTPRDVSYEQYF.

J is TRBJ1-1 and V is TRBV5-4; TRBD1 matches at 8 bases. Germline trimming cut 4 bases from V and 4 bases from J; bases unmatched to any gene: 3. This CDR3 comprises 13 residues. Germline CDR1 is SGHNT and CDR2 is YYREEE (reference sequence). The chain's CDR3 is CASSTGQGTEAFF. The CDR3 region has the DNA TGTGCCAGCAGCACCGGACAGGGCACTGAAGCTTTCTTT.

The V and J genes are TRBV6-4 and TRBJ2-2, with 8 nucleotides matching TRBD2. The germline V gene has CDR1 MRHNA and CDR2 SNTAGT. The CDR3 is made up of 18 amino acids. J gave up 4 bases and V 0 bases, and 10 bases lay outside the gene matches. The CDR3 loop reads CASSDSAAGGGFTGELFF. Written as DNA, the CDR3 is TGTGCCAGCAGTGACTCGGCGGCGGGGGGAGGTTTCACCGGGGAGCTGTTTTTT.

V usage is TRBV10-3 and J usage is TRBJ2-4; no definite D call. The germline CDR1 and CDR2 sequences are ENHRY and SYGVKD. Trimming left V 6 bases short and J 0 bases short, with 15 bases between. The CDR3 sequence is 16 residues long. The CDR3 DNA follows: TGTGCCATCAGGGTCCCTAGGGTTTTAGCCAAAAACATTCAGTACTTC. It translates to CAIRVPRVLAKNIQYF.

This clone was counted a single time. The gene calls are TRBV18 and TRBJ2-7; 7 bases fit TRBD1. Germline CDR1 reads KGHSH; CDR2 reads LQKENI. The CDR3 runs to 14 residues. V lost 4 bases to trimming and J lost 3 bases; unmatched junction nucleotides: 6. The DNA for the CDR3 is TGTGCCAGCTCACAACAGGGGACGGGCTACGAGCAGTACTTC. Its translation: CASSQQGTGYEQYF.